Presented here are 16 T cell receptor beta chains from one specimen sequenced in a study of blood T cell repertoires in COVID-19. Clones were read by immunoSEQ multiplex PCR, and TCRdb kept only the in-frame ones, dropping some. The sample includes 150,000 or so clones, roughly 80% of them seen just once. Input material: peripheral blood. The receptors originated from a woman aged 55 to 70 with COVID-19, enrolled during active disease.

The chain is built from TRBV6-1 and TRBJ1-2; D is unresolved. The germline gives CDR1 MNHNS, CDR2 SASEGT. The CDR3 length is 14 residues. Trimming left V 2 bases short and J 6 bases short, with 13 bases between. CDR3 nucleotide sequence: TGTGCCAGCAGTGAAAGCCGGGGATTACATGGCTACACCTTC. Amino acids: CASSESRGLHGYTF.

V usage is TRBV12-3 or TRBV12-4 and J usage is TRBJ1-1; 7 nucleotides align to TRBD1. This CDR3 is 12 amino acids long. The junction had 6 bases not matched to a gene; V was cut back by 7 bases and J by 7 bases. The chain's CDR3 is CASTPRDSEAFF. The CDR3, as DNA: TGTGCCAGCACCCCGAGGGACAGTGAAGCTTTCTTT.

In the case of this clone: The same CDR3 arises from other DNA sequences in this sample as well. The rearrangement joins TRBV6-5 to TRBJ1-1; no reliable D call. Germline CDR1 MNHEY, CDR2 SVGAGI. Trimming stripped 0 bases from V and 1 base from J, with 6 bases between. CDR3 size: 14 residues. CDR3 nucleotide sequence: TGTGCCAGCAGTTACTCAGGCGGGAACACTGAAGCTTTCTTT. It is translated as CASSYSGGNTEAFF.

This chain uses TRBV11-2 with TRBJ1-5, with TRBD1 identical over 9 bases. The germline V gene has CDR1 SGHAT and CDR2 FQNNGV. Germline trimming cut 3 bases from V and 7 bases from J; bases unmatched to any gene: 13. This CDR3 contains 17 residues. The CDR3 protein is CASSFNSGTGIGQPQHF. The CDR3 DNA reads TGTGCCAGCAGCTTTAACTCGGGGACAGGGATAGGGCAGCCCCAGCATTTT.

The genes are TRBV30 and TRBJ2-5; 14 bases match TRBD2. The CDR3 is 16 amino acids. The germline CDR1 and CDR2 sequences are GTSNPN and SVGIG (reference sequence). J gave up 5 bases and V 3 bases, and 8 bases lay outside the gene matches. CDR3 in amino acids: CAWSGLAGGPRETQYF. The CDR3 DNA sequence: TGTGCCTGGAGCGGACTAGCGGGGGGCCCCCGGGAGACCCAGTACTTC.

CDR3 amino acids: CASSSLYALGLAGTNTGELFF. The CDR3 bases are TGTGCCAGCAGTTCCCTTTACGCCCTGGGACTAGCGGGTACGAACACCGGGGAGCTGTTTTTT. The V and J genes are TRBV6-2 or TRBV6-3 and TRBJ2-2; 12 nucleotides align to TRBD2. The germline gives CDR1 MNHEY, CDR2 SVGEGT. The CDR3 extends over 21 amino acids. V lost 4 bases and J lost 0; bases outside the gene matches: 15.

The rearrangement uses TRBV18 and TRBJ2-7; D may be TRBD2 (6 bases). CDR1 is KGHSH and CDR2 is LQKENI in the germline V gene. CDR3 length: 14 amino acids. The ends were cut back, 3 bases at V and 1 base at J, with 10 bases in the middle. The CDR3 region has the DNA TGTGCCAGCTCACCTGGGACTGCTTCCTACGAGCAGTACGTC. Translation gives CASSPGTASYEQYV.

This clone was found once. This sequence joins TRBV4-2 and TRBJ1-2, with 8 bases aligning to TRBD1. The germline V gene has CDR1 LGHNA and CDR2 YNFKEQ. The CDR3 spans 15 residues. V lost 2 bases and J lost 8; bases outside the gene matches: 10. CDR3 coding DNA: TGTGCCAGCAGCCAAAAGGCCCAGGGGGCGAGGGGCTACACCTTC. Translation: CASSQKAQGARGYTF.

The chain carries TRBV7-9 and TRBJ1-1, with D maybe TRBD1 (6 bases). The CDR3 length is 15 residues. Trimming pared 4 bases from V and 10 bases from J, leaving 22 bases between. Germline V gene sequence: CDR1 SEHNR, CDR2 FQNEAQ (reference sequence). CDR3 amino acids: CASSSARDMGYRAFF. The CDR3 DNA sequence: TGTGCCAGCAGCTCTGCTCGGGACATGGGGTATCGAGCTTTCTTT.

This clone came up a few times. The J gene is TRBJ1-2, the V gene TRBV5-1, with D unresolved. Per the germline V gene, CDR1 is SGHRS and CDR2 is YFSETQ. The CDR3 is made up of 14 amino acids. With 0 bases removed from V and 8 bases from J, the gap between germline ends came to 14 bases. CDR3 amino acids: CASSLGHVASGYTF. The CDR3 coding sequence is TGCGCCAGCAGCTTGGGACATGTCGCGTCGGGCTACACCTTC.

V and J are TRBV20-1 and TRBJ2-1, with 7 bases that match TRBD2. This CDR3 is built from 15 residues. V gave up 3 bases and J gave up 2 bases; unmatched junction bases: 7. Germline CDR1 and CDR2: DFQATT and SNEGSKA (reference sequence). The CDR3 bases are TGCAGTGCTAGTGGCGGGGGAATGACCTACAATGAGCAGTTCTTC. Translating it yields CSASGGGMTYNEQFF.

In this sample, this clone turned up once. The V call is TRBV4-1, the J call TRBJ1-5; D might be TRBD1 (6 bases). The CDR3 has 14 residues. Germline V gene lookup returns CDR1 MGHRA and CDR2 YSYEKL. V lost 4 bases and J lost 4, with 11 bases in between. The CDR3 protein is CASSLEGGNQPQHF. CDR3 sequence (DNA): TGCGCCAGCAGCCTTGAGGGGGGGAATCAGCCCCAGCATTTT.

The V gene is TRBV6-6, the J gene TRBJ2-7; the match to TRBD1 covers 7 bases. The CDR3 covers 13 residues. From germline, CDR1 is MNHNY and CDR2 SVGAGI (reference sequence). Trimming cost V 0 bases and J 5 bases; bases outside gene matches: 1. The CDR3 is CASSYSRGHEQYF. The DNA of the CDR3 is TGTGCCAGCAGTTACTCGAGGGGGCACGAGCAGTACTTC.

This chain uses TRBV2 with TRBJ1-3, with D unclear. Per the germline V gene, CDR1 is SNHLY and CDR2 is FYNNEI. Deletions cut 6 bases from V and 0 bases from J, with 9 bases between. The CDR3 extends over 14 amino acids. The CDR3 DNA sequence: TGTGCCAGCAGCAGTTCAACCTCTGGAAACACCATATATTTT. It is translated as CASSSSTSGNTIYF.

The chain joins TRBV6-6 to TRBJ1-2; 10 nucleotides agree with TRBD1. This CDR3 has 16 amino acids. The J segment lost 7 bases and the V segment lost 3 bases, leaving 11 bases of the junction unmatched. The V gene's germline CDR1 is MNHNY and CDR2 SVGAGI (reference sequence). Written as DNA, the CDR3 is TGTGCCAGCAGTTATTTGGAGACAGGGGGCGCCTCTGGCTACACCTTC. This sequence encodes CASSYLETGGASGYTF.

This chain uses TRBV29-1 with TRBJ1-1; D remains unclear. In germline, CDR1 is SQVTM, CDR2 ANQGSEA. This CDR3 contains 12 residues. With 2 bases removed from V and 5 bases from J, the gap between germline ends came to 9 bases. The CDR3 protein is CSVERGRTEAFF. The CDR3 DNA is TGCAGCGTTGAACGGGGAAGGACTGAAGCTTTCTTT.